This T cell receptor beta chain derives from a study of cytomegalovirus exposure and HLA in healthy donors. Germline V gives CDR1 MRHNA, CDR2 SNTAGT. V dropped 3 bases and J dropped 1 base, with 16 bases sitting between them. The CDR3 extends over 17 amino acids. It was with 60 Vbeta and 13 Jbeta primers that the PCR ran. Profiling relied on immunoSEQ multiplex PCR, and the TCRdb table lists in-frame clones only, not all of them. The sample consists of approximately 190,000 clones, roughly 90% of them appearing once. The sample comprised PBMCs. The V call is TRBV6-4, the J call TRBJ2-1; a possible D gene is TRBD2 (7 bases). The source of this sequence is a boy aged 2-9 years in good health and CMV-seronegative. The CDR3 DNA is TGTGCCAGCAGTGAGTACCTCAGGGGAGGGTCCTACAATGAGCAGTTCTTC. It yields the protein CASSEYLRGGSYNEQFF.